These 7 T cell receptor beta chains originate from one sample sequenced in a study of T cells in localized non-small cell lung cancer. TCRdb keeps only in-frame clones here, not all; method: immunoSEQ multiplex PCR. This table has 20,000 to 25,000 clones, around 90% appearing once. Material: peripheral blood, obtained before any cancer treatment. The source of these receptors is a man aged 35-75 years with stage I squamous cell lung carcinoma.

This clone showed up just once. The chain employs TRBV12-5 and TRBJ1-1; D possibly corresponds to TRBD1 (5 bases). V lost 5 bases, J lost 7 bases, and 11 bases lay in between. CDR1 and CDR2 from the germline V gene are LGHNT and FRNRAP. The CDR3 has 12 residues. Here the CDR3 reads CASGLGTGEAFF. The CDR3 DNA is TGTGCTAGTGGTCTGGGGACGGGTGAAGCTTTCTTT.

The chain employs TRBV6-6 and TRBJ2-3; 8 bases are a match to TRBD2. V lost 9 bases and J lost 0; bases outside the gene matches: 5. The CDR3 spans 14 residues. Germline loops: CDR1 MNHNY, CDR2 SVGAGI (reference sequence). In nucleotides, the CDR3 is TGTGCCAGTCGTAGCGGGGCTAGCACAGATACGCAGTATTTT. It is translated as CASRSGASTDTQYF.

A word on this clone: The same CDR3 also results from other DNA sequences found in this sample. The CDR3 DNA sequence: TGCGCCAGCAGCCAGGATACCGGCAGGGGTGTAGGCTACTACGAGCAGTACTTC. This sequence encodes CASSQDTGRGVGYYEQYF. The chain recombines TRBV4-3 with TRBJ2-7, with D perhaps matching TRBD1 (6 bases). Looked up from germline, CDR1 is LGHNA and CDR2 is YSLEER. Trimming removed 3 bases from V and 3 bases from J, with 24 bases in between. The length of the CDR3 is 18 residues.

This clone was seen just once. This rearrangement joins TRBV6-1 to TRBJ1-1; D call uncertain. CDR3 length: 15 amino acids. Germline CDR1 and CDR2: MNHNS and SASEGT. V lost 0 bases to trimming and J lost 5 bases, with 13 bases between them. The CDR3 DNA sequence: TGTGCCAGCAGTGAAGCGATAACGAGTTGGACTGAAGCTTTCTTT. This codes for CASSEAITSWTEAFF.

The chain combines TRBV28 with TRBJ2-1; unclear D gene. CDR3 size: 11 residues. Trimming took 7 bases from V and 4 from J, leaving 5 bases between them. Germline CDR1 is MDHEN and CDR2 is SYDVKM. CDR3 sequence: CASKRYNEQFF. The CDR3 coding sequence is TGTGCCAGCAAGCGTTACAATGAGCAGTTCTTC. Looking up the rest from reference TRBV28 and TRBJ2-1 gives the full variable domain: DVKVTQSSRYLVKRTGEKVFLECVQDMDHENMFWYRQDPGLGLRLIYFSYDVKMKEKGDIPEGYSVSREKKERFSLILESASTNQTSMYLCASKRYNEQFFGPGTRLTVL.

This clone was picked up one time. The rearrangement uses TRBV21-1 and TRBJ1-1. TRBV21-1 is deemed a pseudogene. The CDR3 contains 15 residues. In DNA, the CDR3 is TGTGCCAGCAGCAAAGATGATGGGGGGGGAGCTGAAGCTTTCTTT. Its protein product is CASSKDDGGGAEAFF.

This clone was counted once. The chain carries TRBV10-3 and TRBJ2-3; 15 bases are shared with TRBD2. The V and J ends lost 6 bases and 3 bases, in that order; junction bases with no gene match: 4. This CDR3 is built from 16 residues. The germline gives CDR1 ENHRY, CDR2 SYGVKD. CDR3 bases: TGTGCCATCAGGGGACTAGCGGGGGGAAGGACAGATACGCAGTATTTT. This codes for CAIRGLAGGRTDTQYF.